This entry describes one T cell receptor (beta chain). The antigen is not known. Generation of TCR beta cDNA was performed by 5'RACE template switching incorporating UMIs. TCRdb re-called the 5' RACE reads; every CDR3 protein appears as one record, without DNA. The repertoire table contains about 150,000 distinct CDR3 sequences. This sample was included in a study of T cells expressing NK-cell markers. Across the whole study: The sequencing cohort of eight donors included seven HCMV-seropositive individuals and one seronegative individual. Study-wide results and limits: CD8+ T cells in 5 to 7 donors included dominant NKG2C+ clonotypes at roughly 1.0-7.5%.

CDR3 length: 11 residues. Germline CDR1 reads SQVTM; CDR2 reads ANQGSEA. The chain couples TRBV29-1 to TRBJ2-7. The sequencing input was blood T cells: a sorted CD56 or NKG2C T cell subset, CD4+ or CD8+ T cells, or bulk PBMC T cells (not recorded which). This clonotype originated in a man aged 18 to 69 in good health. CDR3 protein: CTGGDSYEQYF.